Following are 31 T cell receptor beta chains from one sample sequenced in a study of cytomegalovirus exposure and HLA in healthy donors. The PCR contained 60 Vbeta and 13 Jbeta primers. Data came from immunoSEQ multiplex PCR; TCRdb stores just in-frame clones and leaves some out. The listing contains approximately 110,000 clones. Sequencing was performed on PBMCs. Receptor source: a man aged 30 to 45 in good health and CMV-seronegative.

CDR3 amino acids: CASGRRQGDGYTF. In DNA form, the CDR3 reads TGTGCCAGCGGTCGACGACAGGGAGATGGCTACACCTTC. V is TRBV6-5 and J is TRBJ1-2, with 7 bases matching TRBD1. Germline lookup yields CDR1 MNHEY and CDR2 SVGAGI. The CDR3 consists of 13 residues. Losses at the gene ends were 8 bases for V and 6 bases for J; bases not matched to a gene: 9.

The CDR3 loop reads CASSPGGQGQETQYF. The CDR3 DNA is TGTGCCAGCAGCCCAGGGGGACAGGGCCAAGAGACCCAGTACTTC. The chain employs TRBV5-4 and TRBJ2-5; 9 bases are shared with TRBD1. This CDR3 spans 15 amino acids. Losses at the gene ends were 4 bases for V and 1 base for J; bases not matched to a gene: 5. The germline gives CDR1 SGHNT, CDR2 YYREEE (reference sequence). Filled out from reference TRBV5-4 and TRBJ2-5, the complete variable domain reads ETGVTQSPTHLIKTRGQQVTLRCSSQSGHNTVSWYQQALGQGPQFIFQYYREEENGRGNFPPRFSGLQFPNYSSELNVNALELDDSALYLCASSPGGQGQETQYFGPGTRLLVL.

This chain uses TRBV5-1 with TRBJ2-5, with 13 bases that match TRBD2. Unmatched junction bases numbered 6, after V lost 2 bases and J lost 5 bases. The CDR3 is 16 amino acids. Germline V gene sequence: CDR1 SGHRS, CDR2 YFSETQ. The DNA for the CDR3 is TGCGCCAGCAGCTTTAGACTAGCGGGAGGTGGGGAGACCCAGTACTTC. Protein: CASSFRLAGGGETQYF.

This chain links TRBV19 with TRBJ1-1; no clear D. V gave up 8 bases and J gave up 3 bases, with 16 bases separating them. CDR1 is LNHDA, CDR2 SQIVND, per germline (reference sequence). The CDR3 runs 14 residues. The CDR3 sequence: CASGVGNLDTEAFF. As DNA, the CDR3 is TGTGCCAGTGGAGTTGGAAATTTGGACACTGAAGCTTTCTTT. The full variable domain, with the rest looked up from reference TRBV19 and TRBJ1-1, is DGGITQSPKYLFRKEGQNVTLSCEQNLNHDAMYWYRQDPGQGLRLIYYSQIVNDFQKGDIAEGYSVSREKKESFPLTVTSAQKNPTAFYLCASGVGNLDTEAFFGQGTRLTVV.

The chain links TRBV4-2 to TRBJ2-7, with 9 bases identical to TRBD2. CDR1 is LGHNA, CDR2 YNFKEQ, per germline. This CDR3 comprises 16 residues. The V gene end was trimmed by 1 base and the J gene end by 0 bases; junction bases not matched to a gene: 4. The CDR3 spells CASSQGDSGSSYEQYF. CDR3 sequence (DNA): TGTGCCAGCAGCCAAGGGGATAGCGGGAGCTCCTACGAGCAGTACTTC.

The chain is built from TRBV5-6 and TRBJ2-1, with D maybe TRBD2 (6 bases). This CDR3 has 14 residues. Trimming pared 0 bases from V and 6 bases from J, leaving 10 bases between. Looked up from germline, CDR1 is SGHDT and CDR2 is YYEEEE. The DNA for the CDR3 is TGTGCCAGCAGCTTGGCGGGAGATCGCAATGAGCAGTTCTTC. It encodes CASSLAGDRNEQFF.

The gene calls are TRBV7-7 and TRBJ2-2; a possible D gene is TRBD1 (5 bases). Germline loops: CDR1 SSHAT, CDR2 FNYEAQ (reference sequence). V was pared by 3 bases and J by 7 bases, with 12 bases between. The CDR3 sequence is 14 residues long. The CDR3 loop reads CASSFAGFDGELFF. CDR3 DNA: TGTGCCAGCAGCTTTGCAGGGTTTGACGGGGAGCTGTTTTTT.

The chain links TRBV7-8 to TRBJ2-5, with 11 bases identical to TRBD2. The DNA end is more similar to TRBJ2-7, so the J call may be wrong. Germline lookup yields CDR1 SGHVS and CDR2 FQNEAQ. The CDR3 runs to 16 residues. The CDR3 bases are TGTGCCAGCAGCCCCCGTTTAGCGGGAGGGTTCTACGAGCAGTACTTC. Encoded protein: CASSPRLAGGFYEQYF.

In DNA, the CDR3 is TGCAGCGTTAGACAGAGTGCCTACGAGCAGTACTTC. This sequence encodes CSVRQSAYEQYF. V is TRBV29-1 and J is TRBJ2-7, with TRBD1 as a possible D gene (5 bases). Germline V lookup: CDR1 SQVTM, CDR2 ANQGSEA. This CDR3 comprises 12 residues. V shed 5 bases and J shed 2 bases, with 10 bases lying between them.

The V call is TRBV28, the J call TRBJ2-1; D perhaps matches TRBD2 (5 bases). With 5 bases removed from V and 6 bases from J, the gap between germline ends came to 17 bases. CDR3 length: 15 amino acids. The germline V gene encodes CDR1 MDHEN and CDR2 SYDVKM. CDR3 in DNA: TGTGCCAGCAGTATAAGGTCATCGGGATTCAATGAGCAGTTCTTC. Translating it yields CASSIRSSGFNEQFF.

The chain links TRBV18 to TRBJ2-3; D call uncertain. V gave up 4 bases and J gave up 2 bases, with 10 bases separating them. Germline CDR1 and CDR2: KGHSH and LQKENI. CDR3 length: 14 residues. CDR3 sequence (DNA): TGTGCCAGCTCACTAGGAGAAATCACAGATACGCAGTATTTT. Its protein product is CASSLGEITDTQYF.

The chain is built from TRBV28 and TRBJ2-1, with 11 bases that match TRBD2. The CDR3 consists of 16 residues. The V gene end was trimmed by 2 bases and the J gene end by 9 bases; junction bases not matched to a gene: 9. The germline V gene encodes CDR1 MDHEN and CDR2 SYDVKM. CDR3: CASSLVTSGSRGEQFF. In DNA form, the CDR3 reads TGTGCCAGCAGTTTAGTTACTAGCGGGAGTAGAGGTGAGCAGTTCTTC.

The chain carries TRBV5-1 and TRBJ2-1; tentatively, D is TRBD1 (5 bases). This CDR3 has 16 amino acids. CDR1 is SGHRS and CDR2 is YFSETQ in the germline V gene. V lost 0 bases and J lost 4, with 14 bases in between. The chain's CDR3 is CASSLGVGRDYNEQFF. CDR3 nucleotides: TGCGCCAGCAGCTTGGGAGTGGGCAGGGATTACAATGAGCAGTTCTTC.

The chain joins TRBV19 to TRBJ1-1; D is possibly TRBD1 (6 bases). The V end lost 3 bases, the J end lost 6 bases, and 14 bases lay between the germline ends. The CDR3 spans 14 residues. Germline V gene data show CDR1 as LNHDA and CDR2 as SQIVND (reference sequence). The CDR3 region is CASSIQRGMAEAFF. The CDR3 nucleotides are TGTGCCAGTAGTATTCAAAGGGGGATGGCTGAAGCTTTCTTT.

V usage is TRBV6-6 and J usage is TRBJ2-7, with 10 positions matching TRBD1. This CDR3 comprises 14 residues. V gave up 6 bases and J gave up 1 base; unmatched junction bases: 3. Germline CDR1 is MNHNY and CDR2 is SVGAGI (reference sequence). The CDR3, as DNA: TGTGCCAGCAGGGGACAGGGGAGGTCCTACGAGCAGTACTTC. It specifies CASRGQGRSYEQYF.

V usage is TRBV2 and J usage is TRBJ2-1; a possible D gene is TRBD1 (6 bases). The germline gives CDR1 SNHLY, CDR2 FYNNEI. The CDR3 is 15 amino acids. V lost 7 bases and J 5 bases, leaving 18 bases between the germline ends. This CDR3 reads CASKLMTGQNNEQFF. Here the CDR3 DNA reads TGTGCCAGCAAGCTGATGACCGGACAGAACAATGAGCAGTTCTTC.

CDR3 residues: CASSQLTGTGGVTQYF. In DNA form, the CDR3 reads TGCGCCAGCAGCCAGTTAACCGGGACAGGGGGGGTGACGCAGTATTTT. V gene TRBV4-3 combines with J gene TRBJ2-3; 11 nucleotides line up with TRBD1. The CDR3 is made up of 16 amino acids. V was pared by 3 bases and J by 9 bases, with 11 bases of the junction left unmatched. Germline V gene lookup returns CDR1 LGHNA and CDR2 YSLEER.

This chain links TRBV27 with TRBJ1-1; D might be TRBD1 (6 bases). Between the trimmed V and J ends, which lost 2 bases and 1 base, there was a span of 8 bases. CDR1 and CDR2 from the germline V gene are MNHEY and SMNVEV (reference sequence). This CDR3 is 14 amino acids long. CDR3 nucleotides: TGTGCCAGCAGTTTACTGGGGGCGAACACTGAAGCTTTCTTT. Protein sequence: CASSLLGANTEAFF.

CDR3 region: CAWKGGTGELFF. For the CDR3, the DNA is TGTGCCTGGAAGGGGGGGACCGGGGAGCTGTTTTTT. V gene TRBV30 combines with J gene TRBJ2-2; D is possibly TRBD2 (7 bases). Germline V gene sequence: CDR1 GTSNPN, CDR2 SVGIG (reference sequence). The CDR3 sequence is 12 residues long. V shed 4 bases and J shed 5 bases, with 8 bases lying between them.

This chain connects TRBV11-2 to TRBJ1-6, with TRBD1 as a possible D gene (6 bases). Between the trimmed V and J ends, which lost 1 base and 8 bases, there was a span of 12 bases. Germline CDR1 reads SGHAT; CDR2 reads FQNNGV. This CDR3 has 15 residues. DNA of the CDR3: TGTGCCAGCAGCTTAGTTTGGGGGCCGGATTCACCCCTCCACTTT. Protein: CASSLVWGPDSPLHF.

The V and J genes are TRBV5-1 and TRBJ2-5, with 8 bases matching TRBD2. Germline V gives CDR1 SGHRS, CDR2 YFSETQ. The V segment lost 2 bases and the J segment 3 bases; nucleotides outside the gene matches: 9. The length of the CDR3 is 16 residues. The CDR3 sequence is CASSFGRGGGKETQYF. As DNA, the CDR3 is TGCGCCAGCAGCTTCGGGAGGGGAGGCGGAAAAGAGACCCAGTACTTC.

V gene TRBV30 combines with J gene TRBJ2-7, with a weak D call TRBD1 (7 bases). Germline V gene sequence: CDR1 GTSNPN, CDR2 SVGIG (reference sequence). The CDR3 has 13 residues. Trimming took off 8 bases at V and 3 bases at J, with 17 bases between the two ends. CDR3 loop: CAGQGGLVYEQYF. CDR3 nucleotides: TGTGCCGGCCAGGGGGGATTAGTCTACGAGCAGTACTTC.

The V gene is TRBV2, the J gene TRBJ2-7; the D gene is possibly TRBD1 (6 bases). Germline V CDR1 and CDR2: SNHLY, FYNNEI. The CDR3 contains 14 residues. Trimming left V 6 bases short and J 1 base short, with 13 bases between. The CDR3 coding sequence is TGTGCCAGCAGGAACGACAGGTATTCCTACGAGCAGTACTTC. This translates into CASRNDRYSYEQYF.

For the CDR3, the DNA is TGTGCCAGCAGCCACAGGGGGAAAGAGACCCAGTACTTC. Encoded protein: CASSHRGKETQYF. The chain carries TRBV27 and TRBJ2-5, with 8 bases lining up with TRBD1. V gave up 6 bases and J gave up 3 bases; unmatched junction bases: 3. Per the germline V gene, CDR1 is MNHEY and CDR2 is SMNVEV (reference sequence). The CDR3 totals 13 residues.

This chain uses TRBV5-6 with TRBJ2-2; possible D gene TRBD2, 6 bases. The V end lost 1 base, the J end lost 0 bases, and 10 bases lay between the germline ends. Germline-derived CDR1 and CDR2 are SGHDT and YYEEEE. CDR3 length: 16 residues. CDR3 loop: CASSLRRDSNTGELFF. In DNA, the CDR3 is TGTGCCAGCAGCTTGCGCCGGGACTCGAACACCGGGGAGCTGTTTTTT.

J is TRBJ2-2 and V is TRBV6-5; a weak D match, TRBD2 (6 bases). CDR1 is MNHEY, CDR2 SVGAGI, per germline. This CDR3 is built from 15 residues. V was shortened by 6 bases and J by 6 bases, with 17 bases between the two germline ends. The CDR3 spells CASSLTGTGAGELFF. In DNA form, the CDR3 reads TGTGCCAGCAGCTTGACCGGGACGGGAGCCGGGGAGCTGTTTTTT.

CDR3 sequence reads: CASSLGQGAEAFF. CDR3 bases: TGCGCCAGCAGCCTGGGACAGGGGGCTGAAGCTTTCTTT. The chain combines TRBV5-1 with TRBJ1-1; TRBD1 agrees at 11 bases. The germline V gene encodes CDR1 SGHRS and CDR2 YFSETQ. The CDR3 totals 13 residues. V shed 4 bases and J 6 bases; nucleotides not matched to a gene: 2. The full variable domain, rest sourced from reference TRBV5-1 and TRBJ1-1, is KAGVTQTPRYLIKTRGQQVTLSCSPISGHRSVSWYQQTPGQGLQFLFEYFSETQRNKGNFPGRFSGRQFSNSRSEMNVSTLELGDSALYLCASSLGQGAEAFFGQGTRLTVV.

CDR3 residues: CASRRTGMNTEAFF. The CDR3 DNA is TGTGCCAGCAGACGTACAGGCATGAACACTGAAGCTTTCTTT. The rearrangement links TRBV2 to TRBJ1-1; maybe TRBD1 (5 bases). Trimming took 6 bases from V and 0 from J, leaving 11 bases between them. The length of the CDR3 is 14 residues. The V gene's germline CDR1 is SNHLY and CDR2 FYNNEI. Looking up the rest from reference TRBV2 and TRBJ1-1 gives the full variable domain: EPEVTQTPSHQVTQMGQEVILRCVPISNHLYFYWYRQILGQKVEFLVSFYNNEISEKSEIFDDQFSVERPDGSNFTLKIRSTKLEDSAMYFCASRRTGMNTEAFFGQGTRLTVV.

The rearrangement joins TRBV18 to TRBJ1-5; D ambiguous. Germline V gene lookup returns CDR1 KGHSH and CDR2 LQKENI. The CDR3 is made up of 13 amino acids. Trimming pared 1 base from V and 5 bases from J, leaving 6 bases between. CDR3 coding DNA: TGTGCCAGCTCACCACTTCGAGATCAGCCCCAGCATTTT. Translation gives CASSPLRDQPQHF.

The gene calls are TRBV7-9 and TRBJ1-4, with D maybe TRBD1 (5 bases). Deletions cut 6 bases from V and 1 base from J, with 12 bases between. Looked up from germline, CDR1 is SEHNR and CDR2 is FQNEAQ (reference sequence). The CDR3 runs to 15 residues. CDR3 protein: CASSFSGGTNEKLFF. The CDR3 coding sequence is TGTGCCAGCAGTTTCTCCGGGGGAACTAATGAAAAACTGTTTTTT.

The genes are TRBV2 and TRBJ2-4, with D possibly matching TRBD1 (6 bases). Germline V gene sequence: CDR1 SNHLY, CDR2 FYNNEI. This CDR3 has 17 amino acids. V lost 7 bases and J lost 0, with 19 bases in between. CDR3 bases: TGTGCCAGCACCGATGGGGACATGAGCCTAGCCAAAAACATTCAGTACTTC. Amino acid sequence: CASTDGDMSLAKNIQYF. Full variable domain (outside the CDR3, taken from reference TRBV2 and TRBJ2-4): EPEVTQTPSHQVTQMGQEVILRCVPISNHLYFYWYRQILGQKVEFLVSFYNNEISEKSEIFDDQFSVERPDGSNFTLKIRSTKLEDSAMYFCASTDGDMSLAKNIQYFGAGTRLSVL.